This TCR beta chain was recovered during a study of blood T cells in healthy people across ages. Each of the donors had approximately 10 milliliters of peripheral blood drawn into EDTA-treated Vacutainer tubes. PCR was performed a second time for about 7 to 11 cycles using a sample-barcoded 5' primer and a J-beta primer mix. TCRdb fed the 5' RACE reads into MiXCR, producing one record per CDR3 protein. The table includes hundreds of thousands of distinct CDR3 sequences, around 45% detected once. Findings and limits, study-wide: Long-lived and aged donors differed, with more naive CD4+ cells and higher diversity in the long-lived.

Worth noting for this clonotype: As yet, its antigen is unknown.

The CDR3 extends over 16 amino acids. Trimming shortened V by 4 bases and J by 2 bases, and 13 bases separated the two germline ends. CDR1 is SGHNT, CDR2 YYREEE, per germline (reference sequence). The chain uses TRBV5-4 and TRBJ2-6, with D possibly called TRBD1 or TRBD2 (5 bases each). This TCR came from a woman aged 55-70 years in good health. Material: blood. The CDR3 spells CASSEFQGAGANVLTF. CDR3 nucleotide sequence: TGTGCCAGCAGCGAGTTCCAGGGAGCTGGGGCCAACGTCCTGACTTTC.